The clone carrying this T cell receptor (beta chain) came up a few times. Its specificity is unknown. Trimming shortened V by 3 bases and J by 7 bases, and 9 bases separated the two germline ends. The CDR3 is 11 residues long. Germline values: CDR1 SQVTM, CDR2 ANQGSEA. This entry is derived from a study of T cells after yellow fever vaccination. TCRdb called the 5' RACE reads again in MiXCR, with one record for every CDR3 protein. The sample lists roughly 340,000 distinct CDR3 sequences, about 4% occurring once. Study conclusions and caveats: In post-booster samples, most primary-vaccination clones reappeared (around 95% CD4, 70% to 90% CD8).

The sample in question was PBMCs, obtained 5 days after the yellow fever booster vaccination. The clonotype comes from a man aged 18 to 30 who received the YFV17D yellow fever vaccine. The chain couples TRBV29-1 to TRBJ2-5; the D is unclear. The CDR3 region has the DNA TGCAGCGTTGATACCTCGGGGACCCAGTACTTC. Its protein is CSVDTSGTQYF.